This TCR beta chain is from a study of blood T cell repertoires in COVID-19 (TCRdb year 2020). As for the study more broadly: Samples covering the acute and convalescent phases of COVID-19 were provided by collaborators in the United States, Italy and Spain. The repertoires were released in a freely available public database meant as a resource for research on the immune response to SARS-CoV-2. Where available, HLA class I and class II types were obtained from metadata supplied by the sample provider rather than from assay-based typing. The material from the prospective study consisted of cDNA or gDNA derived from T cells, B-cell-depleted T cells, or PBMCs. Sample metadata almost always included a de-identified subject ID, COVID-19 status, age in years and sex. Samples came from the ongoing ImmuneRACE study (first 160 participants) plus 1,254 subjects from 6 global collaborators. The dataset comprised deeply sampled blood TCRbeta repertoires from subjects exposed to, actively infected with, or recovered from COVID-19. General findings and caveats noted by the study authors: The quantity of clinical and demographic metadata differed by source and by participant and was supplied without curation.

With respect to this clone: Its antigen is unknown. No quality values exist for individual bases; no much larger clone is one base distant.

TCRbeta CDR3 regions were amplified from genomic DNA by means of the immunoSEQ Assay, a bias-controlled multiplex PCR. The study's own analysis went as follows. The number of nucleated cells in each sample was estimated from the amplification of reference gene primers within the assay. Sequence reads were collapsed and filtered to measure the absolute abundance of every unique TCRbeta CDR3 rearrangement. For each sample, productive Simpson clonality was calculated as the square root of Simpson's diversity index across productive rearrangements. TCRdb obtained this table from immuneACCESS and retained in-frame rearrangements with V and J assigned. These tables miss some clones; where compared with another copy, unresolved V genes account for less than half of the shortfall, and the remainder is unexplained. The V and J calls and the clone size are those of that table, but D and trimming were determined from the DNA. The sample table records 170,000 or so clones; around 87% of these occur just once. The top ten clones comprise approximately 0.6% of the sample.

The CDR3 spans 14 residues, from the cysteine through the phenylalanine. Only CDR3 DNA remains: 42 bases, in frame from the first base. CDR1 and CDR2 are drawn from the germline V gene: SNHLY, FYNNEI. V is pared back by 7 bases and J by 1 base, with 14 bases lying between the germline termini. At one collaborating source in Seattle, patients were enrolled during active infection and were followed longitudinally through the course of disease. Each collaborating institution followed its own protocols to collect whole blood in K2EDTA tubes. For TCRbeta analysis, collaborator samples were shipped as frozen whole blood, as isolated PBMCs, or as DNA extracted from either sample type.

Sequencing was performed on peripheral blood. The rearrangement joined TRBV2 to TRBJ2-7; the D gene is unclear. The receptor's source is a man aged 60 to 75 with COVID-19, enrolled during active disease. The DNA sequence follows: TGTGCCAGCAAGCGCTCCGTCGAATCCTACGAGCAGTACTTC. Its protein is CASKRSVESYEQYF.